This TCR beta chain was captured by sequencing in a study of cytomegalovirus exposure and HLA in healthy donors. Study summary: A data release that came early held approximately 92 million unique TCRs from HLA-typed donors.

Notes on this clone: Its specificity is unknown.

Study results and limitations: In an earlier analysis, most TCR beta V segments were productive about 87% or about 30% of the time.

Vbeta (60) and Jbeta (13) primers were used in the PCR. Original handling: As a later analysis found, there were approximately 80 million unique TCR beta chains, of which roughly 11 million were shared. The repertoire was sequenced with immunoSEQ multiplex PCR; TCRdb's copy has only in-frame clones and lacks some. The V and J calls and the clone size are those of that table, but D and trimming were determined from the DNA. The sample has approximately 150,000 clones; around 85% are singletons. The germline V gene encodes CDR1 KGHSH and CDR2 LQKENI. With 3 bases removed from V and 1 base from J, the gap between germline ends came to 19 bases. The CDR3 is 17 amino acids.

Sequences were obtained from PBMCs. The origin of this receptor is a woman aged 25 to 39 in good health and CMV-seronegative. The chain combines TRBV18 with TRBJ2-7; perhaps TRBD2 as D (7 bases). The CDR3 nucleotides read TGTGCCAGCTCACCCCTTGGGGCGGGGGCTGGGTCCTACGAGCAGTACTTC. Protein sequence: CASSPLGAGAGSYEQYF.